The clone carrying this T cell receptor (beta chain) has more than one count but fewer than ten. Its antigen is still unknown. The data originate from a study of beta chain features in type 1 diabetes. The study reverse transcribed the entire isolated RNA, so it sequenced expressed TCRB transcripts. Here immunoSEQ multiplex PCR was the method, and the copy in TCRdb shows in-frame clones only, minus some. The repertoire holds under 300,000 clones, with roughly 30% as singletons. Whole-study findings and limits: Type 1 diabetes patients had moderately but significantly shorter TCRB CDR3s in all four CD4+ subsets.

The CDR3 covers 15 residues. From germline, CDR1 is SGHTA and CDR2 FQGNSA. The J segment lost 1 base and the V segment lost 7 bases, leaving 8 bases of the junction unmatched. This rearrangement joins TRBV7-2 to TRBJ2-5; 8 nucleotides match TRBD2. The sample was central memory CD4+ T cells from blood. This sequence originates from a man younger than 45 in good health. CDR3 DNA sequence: TGTGCCAGCACCCGGGGGGGGATCCTCCAAGAGACCCAGTACTTC. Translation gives CASTRGGILQETQYF.